The rows below give T cell receptor beta chains drawn from one sample of a study of blood T cells in healthy people across ages. TCRdb called the 5' RACE reads again in MiXCR, with one record for every CDR3 protein. The sample lists about 800,000 distinct CDR3 sequences; about 62% were seen once. Sequenced material: blood. The source is a man aged 25-40 years in good health. The CDR3 runs from the conserved cysteine through the conserved F or W. D genes are given only for firm matches. Expanded clones get a size class; other rows say once, few or many, or leave the size out.

-	-	TRBV11-3	TRBJ2-1	CASSQAGTQNNEQFF	TGTGCCAGCAGCCAAGCCGGGACGCAGAACAATGAGCAGTTCTTC
-	-	TRBV7-9	TRBJ2-3	CASSFVGGGADTQYF	TGTGCCAGCAGCTTCGTGGGAGGCGGAGCAGATACGCAGTATTTT
-	TRBD2	TRBV5-1	TRBJ2-7	CASSSGTSGIEQYF	TGCGCCAGCTCCTCCGGGACTAGCGGGATCGAGCAGTACTTC
few	-	TRBV6-2/TRBV6-3	TRBJ2-5	CASTWDSLDETQYF	TGTGCCAGCACTTGGGACTCCTTAGATGAGACCCAGTACTTC
-	TRBD1	TRBV15	TRBJ1-2	CATSGRTGRYTF	TGTGCCACCAGCGGAAGGACAGGACGCTACACCTTC
-	-	TRBV7-9	TRBJ2-7	CASRGVTGYEQYF	TGTGCCAGCAGAGGGGTAACAGGCTACGAGCAGTACTTC
-	-	TRBV6-5	TRBJ1-5	CASSYRGDSNQPQHF	TGTGCCAGCAGTTACAGGGGCGATAGCAATCAGCCCCAGCATTTT
-	-	TRBV20-1	TRBJ2-5	CSAVSQWNGETQYF	TGCAGTGCGGTTTCTCAGTGGAACGGAGAGACCCAGTACTTC
-	-	TRBV6-6	TRBJ2-1	CASSPDLVQGRDEQFF	TGTGCCAGCAGTCCTGACCTCGTCCAGGGTCGGGATGAGCAGTTCTTC
-	TRBD1	TRBV25-1	TRBJ2-1	CASSATGTGGGNEQFF	TGTGCCAGCAGTGCAACCGGGACAGGGGGAGGGAATGAGCAGTTCTTC
few	TRBD1	TRBV20-1	TRBJ2-2	CSANRQGANTGELFF	TGCAGTGCAAACCGACAGGGGGCGAACACCGGGGAGCTGTTTTTT
-	-	TRBV28	TRBJ2-5	CASSAPSPTSAKGTQYF	TGTGCCAGCAGTGCCCCTTCCCCGACCTCGGCCAAGGGGACCCAGTACTTC
-	-	TRBV20-1	TRBJ2-4	CSALRLNVDIQYF	TGCAGTGCATTGCGCCTGAATGTAGACATTCAGTACTTC
-	-	TRBV6-6	TRBJ2-1	CASSGSRKNEQFF	TGTGCCAGCAGTGGGAGTCGGAAAAATGAGCAGTTCTTC
-	-	TRBV6-5	TRBJ2-4	CASSTFGQGGIQYF	TGTGCCAGCAGTACTTTCGGACAGGGAGGGATTCAGTACTTC
-	TRBD1	TRBV6-5	TRBJ2-5	CASSPRTGSMETQYF	TGTGCCAGCAGCCCCCGGACAGGGTCAATGGAGACCCAGTACTTC
-	TRBD1	TRBV15	TRBJ2-5	CATSRAGTGVVQYF	TGTGCCACCAGCAGAGCAGGGACAGGGGTTGTGCAGTACTTC
-	-	TRBV5-6	TRBJ2-7	CASSRLAEGVYNEQYF	TGTGCCAGCAGCCGACTGGCGGAGGGGGTTTACAATGAGCAGTACTTC
-	-	TRBV12-3/TRBV12-4	TRBJ1-1	CASSQRDRVFPEAFF	TGTGCCAGCAGTCAGCGCGACAGAGTCTTCCCTGAAGCTTTCTTT
once	-	TRBV7-2	TRBJ1-2	CASSLDWGGLAGYTF	TGTGCCAGCAGCTTAGATTGGGGAGGGTTGGCTGGCTACACCTTC
-	-	TRBV19	TRBJ1-5	CASSMNGNQPQHF	TGTGCCAGTAGTATGAACGGGAATCAGCCCCAGCATTTT
-	-	TRBV7-2	TRBJ2-7	CASSLVSASYEQYF	TGTGCCAGCAGCTTAGTAAGTGCCTCCTACGAGCAGTACTTC
-	-	TRBV12-5	TRBJ2-7	CASGISYEQYF	TGTGCTAGTGGTATTTCCTACGAGCAGTACTTC
-	TRBD1	TRBV6-8	TRBJ2-4	CASSRPDLRTGKKYF	TGTGCCAGCAGTCGACCCGACCTAAGGACAGGGAAAAAGTACTTC
-	-	TRBV29-1	TRBJ1-4	CSAARGGEKLFF	TGCAGCGCCGCTAGGGGTGGTGAAAAACTGTTTTTT